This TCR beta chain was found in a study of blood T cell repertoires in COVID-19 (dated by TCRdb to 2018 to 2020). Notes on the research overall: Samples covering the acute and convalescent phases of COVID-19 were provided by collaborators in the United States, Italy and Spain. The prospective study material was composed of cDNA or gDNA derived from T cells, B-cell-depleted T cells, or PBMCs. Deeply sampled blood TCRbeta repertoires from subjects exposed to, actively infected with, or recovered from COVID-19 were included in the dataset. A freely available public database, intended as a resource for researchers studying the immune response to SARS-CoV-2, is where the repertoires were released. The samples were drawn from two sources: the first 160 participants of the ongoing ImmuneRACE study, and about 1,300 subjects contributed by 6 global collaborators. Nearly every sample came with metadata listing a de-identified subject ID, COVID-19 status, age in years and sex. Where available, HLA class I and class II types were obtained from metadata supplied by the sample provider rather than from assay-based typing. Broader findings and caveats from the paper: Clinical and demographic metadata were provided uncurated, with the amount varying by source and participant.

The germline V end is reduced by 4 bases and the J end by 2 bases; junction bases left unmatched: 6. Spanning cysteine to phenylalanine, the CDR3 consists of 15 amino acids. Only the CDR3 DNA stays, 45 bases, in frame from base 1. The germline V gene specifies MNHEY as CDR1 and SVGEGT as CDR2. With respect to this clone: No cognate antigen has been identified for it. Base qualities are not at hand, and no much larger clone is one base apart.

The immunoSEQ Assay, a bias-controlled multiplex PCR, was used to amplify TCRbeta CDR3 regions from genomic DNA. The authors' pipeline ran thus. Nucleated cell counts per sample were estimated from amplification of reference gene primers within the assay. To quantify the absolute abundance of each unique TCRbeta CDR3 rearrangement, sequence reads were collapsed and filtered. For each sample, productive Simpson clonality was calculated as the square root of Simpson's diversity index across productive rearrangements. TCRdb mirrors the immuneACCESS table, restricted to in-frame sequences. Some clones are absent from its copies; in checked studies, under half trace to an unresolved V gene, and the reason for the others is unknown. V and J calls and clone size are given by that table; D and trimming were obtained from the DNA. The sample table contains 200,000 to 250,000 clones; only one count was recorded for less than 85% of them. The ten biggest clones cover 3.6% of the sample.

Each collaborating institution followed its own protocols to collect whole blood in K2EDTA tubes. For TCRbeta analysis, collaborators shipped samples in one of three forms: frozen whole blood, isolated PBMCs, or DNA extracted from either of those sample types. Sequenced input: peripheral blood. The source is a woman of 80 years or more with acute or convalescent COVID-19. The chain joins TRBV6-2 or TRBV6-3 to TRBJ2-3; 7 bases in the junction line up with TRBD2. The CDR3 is CASSSPGLHTDTQYF. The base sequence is TGTGCCAGCAGTTCACCGGGACTACACACAGATACGCAGTATTTT.